Presented here are 9 T cell receptor beta chains from one specimen sequenced in a study of T cell responses to AZD1222 COVID-19 vaccine. Clones were read by immunoSEQ multiplex PCR, and TCRdb kept only the in-frame ones, dropping some. The sample records tens of thousands of clones, around 80% being singletons. The sample consisted of peripheral blood, taken 28 days after the second AZD1222 dose. All receptors derive from an adult who received the AZD1222 COVID-19 vaccine.

The J gene is TRBJ1-3, the V gene TRBV5-5; D is unclear. CDR3 length: 16 amino acids. In germline, CDR1 is SGHKS, CDR2 YYEKEE (reference sequence). V was clipped by 0 bases and J by 2 bases, with 12 bases between them. CDR3 region: CASSLVHVGPGNTIYF. The CDR3 region has the DNA TGTGCCAGCAGCTTGGTGCATGTAGGCCCTGGAAACACCATATATTTT. Using reference TRBV5-5 and TRBJ1-3 for the parts outside the CDR3, the full variable domain is DAGVTQSPTHLIKTRGQQVTLRCSPISGHKSVSWYQQVLGQGPQFIFQYYEKEERGRGNFPDRFSARQFPNYSSELNVNALLLGDSALYLCASSLVHVGPGNTIYFGEGSWLTVV.

CDR3 amino acids: CASSLAAGLGNEQFF. The CDR3 coding sequence is TGCGCCAGCAGCTTGGCGGCAGGGTTGGGCAATGAGCAGTTCTTC. The V gene is TRBV5-1, the J gene TRBJ2-1, with D possibly TRBD1 on 5 matching bases. CDR3 length equals 15 residues. V gave up 0 bases and J gave up 6 bases, with 13 bases separating them. Per germline, CDR1 SGHRS and CDR2 YFSETQ.

V gene TRBV18 combines with J gene TRBJ2-7; 11 nucleotides line up with TRBD1. V gave up 2 bases and J gave up 3 bases; unmatched junction bases: 3. CDR1 and CDR2 (germline): KGHSH, LQKENI. The CDR3 has 15 amino acids. The CDR3 sequence: CASSPGTGGNYEQYF. Written as DNA, the CDR3 is TGTGCCAGCTCACCAGGGACAGGGGGTAACTACGAGCAGTACTTC.

This chain uses TRBV19 with TRBJ1-2; 9 bases are a match to TRBD1. The germline gives CDR1 LNHDA, CDR2 SQIVND (reference sequence). This CDR3 contains 13 residues. Germline trimming cut 6 bases from V and 6 bases from J; bases unmatched to any gene: 5. DNA of the CDR3: TGTGCCAGTAGCCGACAGGGGGAAAATGGCTACACCTTC. Translation: CASSRQGENGYTF.

The V and J genes are TRBV18 and TRBJ2-3; D is possibly TRBD2 (6 bases). Per germline, CDR1 KGHSH and CDR2 LQKENI. The CDR3 covers 14 residues. V was cut by 0 bases and J by 5 bases, with 9 bases left in between. Written as DNA, the CDR3 is TGTGCCAGCTCACCACCTGAGACTAGAGATACGCAGTATTTT. It is translated as CASSPPETRDTQYF.

V is TRBV24-1 and J is TRBJ2-3; 10 bases fit TRBD2. Trimming removed 10 bases from V and 1 base from J; junction bases left unmatched: 22. The germline V gene encodes CDR1 KGHDR and CDR2 SFDVKD. The CDR3 has 20 amino acids. The CDR3 region is CATFRSGGAAGGPRTDTQYF. CDR3 sequence (DNA): TGTGCCACTTTCCGATCGGGGGGCGCAGCGGGAGGGCCTCGCACAGATACGCAGTATTTT.

V gene TRBV2 combines with J gene TRBJ1-1; tentative D call: TRBD1 (5 bases). Germline CDR1 SNHLY, CDR2 FYNNEI. V lost 0 bases, J lost 7 bases, and 12 bases lay in between. The CDR3 covers 14 residues. This CDR3 reads CASSEAVQDCEAFF. In DNA, the CDR3 is TGTGCCAGCAGTGAAGCGGTACAGGACTGTGAAGCTTTCTTT. The whole variable domain, filled in from reference TRBV2 and TRBJ1-1, reads EPEVTQTPSHQVTQMGQEVILRCVPISNHLYFYWYRQILGQKVEFLVSFYNNEISEKSEIFDDQFSVERPDGSNFTLKIRSTKLEDSAMYFCASSEAVQDCEAFFGQGTRLTVV.

V and J are TRBV12-1 and TRBJ2-1; the DNA was not used to check the table's D call, TRBD1. TRBV12-1 is a listed pseudogene. The CDR3 has 13 amino acids. The CDR3 protein is CASSFGTGPRQFF. For the CDR3, the DNA is TGTGCCAGCAGCTTTGGCACAGGGCCTAGGCAGTTCTTC.

This rearrangement joins TRBV5-1 to TRBJ1-5; D is perhaps TRBD1 (5 bases). The CDR3 contains 15 residues. The V and J ends lost 2 bases and 7 bases respectively, with 16 bases between them. CDR1 is SGHRS and CDR2 is YFSETQ in the germline V gene. Here the CDR3 DNA reads TGCGCCAGCAGCTTTGAGCCGGGGGGACGGCAGCCCCAGCATTTT. Translating gives CASSFEPGGRQPQHF.